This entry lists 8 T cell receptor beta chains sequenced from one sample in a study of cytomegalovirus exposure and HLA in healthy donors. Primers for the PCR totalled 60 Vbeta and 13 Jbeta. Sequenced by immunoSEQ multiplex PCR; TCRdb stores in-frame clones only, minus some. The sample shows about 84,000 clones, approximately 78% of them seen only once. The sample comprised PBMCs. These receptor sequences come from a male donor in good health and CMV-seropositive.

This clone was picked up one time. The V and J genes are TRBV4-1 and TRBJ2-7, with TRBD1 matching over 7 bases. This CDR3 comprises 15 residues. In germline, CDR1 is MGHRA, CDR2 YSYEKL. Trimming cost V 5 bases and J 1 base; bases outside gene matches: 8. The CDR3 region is CASSIPGQISYEQYF. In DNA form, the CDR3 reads TGCGCCAGCAGCATACCGGGACAGATTTCCTACGAGCAGTACTTC.

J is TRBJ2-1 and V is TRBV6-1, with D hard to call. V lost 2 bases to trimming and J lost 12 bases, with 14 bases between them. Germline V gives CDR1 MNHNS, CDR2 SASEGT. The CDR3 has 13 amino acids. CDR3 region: CASSESGTPGQFF. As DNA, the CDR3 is TGTGCCAGCAGTGAATCCGGAACTCCGGGGCAGTTCTTC.

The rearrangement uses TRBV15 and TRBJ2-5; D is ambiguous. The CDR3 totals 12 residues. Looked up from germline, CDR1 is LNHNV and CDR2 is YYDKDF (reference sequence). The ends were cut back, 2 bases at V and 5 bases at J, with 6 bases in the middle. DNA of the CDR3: TGTGCCACCAGCAGACCCGGTGAGACCCAGTACTTC. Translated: CATSRPGETQYF.

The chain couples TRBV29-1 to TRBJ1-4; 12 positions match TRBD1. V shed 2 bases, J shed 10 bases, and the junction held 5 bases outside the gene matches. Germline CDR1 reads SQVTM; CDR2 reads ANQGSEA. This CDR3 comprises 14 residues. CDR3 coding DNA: TGCAGCGTTGAATCCGGGACAGGGGGCGGAAAACTGTTTTTT. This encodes CSVESGTGGGKLFF.

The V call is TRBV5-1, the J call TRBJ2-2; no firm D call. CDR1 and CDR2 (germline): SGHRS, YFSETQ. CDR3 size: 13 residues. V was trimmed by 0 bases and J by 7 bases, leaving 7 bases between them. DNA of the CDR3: TGCGCCAGCAGCTTGGAACGCGTCGGGGAGCTGTTTTTT. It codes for CASSLERVGELFF.

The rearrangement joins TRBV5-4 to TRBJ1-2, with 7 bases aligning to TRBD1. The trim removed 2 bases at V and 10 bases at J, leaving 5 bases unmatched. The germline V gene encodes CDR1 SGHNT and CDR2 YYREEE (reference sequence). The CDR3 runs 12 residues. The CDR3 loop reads CASSFPGTVYTF. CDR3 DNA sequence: TGTGCCAGCAGCTTCCCCGGGACAGTCTACACCTTC. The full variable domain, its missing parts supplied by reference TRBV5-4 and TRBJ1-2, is ETGVTQSPTHLIKTRGQQVTLRCSSQSGHNTVSWYQQALGQGPQFIFQYYREEENGRGNFPPRFSGLQFPNYSSELNVNALELDDSALYLCASSFPGTVYTFGSGTRLTVV.

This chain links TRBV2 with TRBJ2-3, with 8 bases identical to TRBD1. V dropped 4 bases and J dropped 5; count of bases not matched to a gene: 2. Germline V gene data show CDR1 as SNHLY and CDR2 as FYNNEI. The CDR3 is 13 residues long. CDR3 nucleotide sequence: TGTGCCAGCAGTGTACAGGGGGGAGATACGCAGTATTTT. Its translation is CASSVQGGDTQYF.

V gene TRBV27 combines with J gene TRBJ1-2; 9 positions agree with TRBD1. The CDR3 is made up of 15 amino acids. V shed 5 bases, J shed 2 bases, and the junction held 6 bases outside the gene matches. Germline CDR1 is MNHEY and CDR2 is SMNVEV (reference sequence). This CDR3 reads CASSLGQGINYGYTF. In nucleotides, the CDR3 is TGTGCCAGCAGTCTAGGACAGGGGATCAACTATGGCTACACCTTC.